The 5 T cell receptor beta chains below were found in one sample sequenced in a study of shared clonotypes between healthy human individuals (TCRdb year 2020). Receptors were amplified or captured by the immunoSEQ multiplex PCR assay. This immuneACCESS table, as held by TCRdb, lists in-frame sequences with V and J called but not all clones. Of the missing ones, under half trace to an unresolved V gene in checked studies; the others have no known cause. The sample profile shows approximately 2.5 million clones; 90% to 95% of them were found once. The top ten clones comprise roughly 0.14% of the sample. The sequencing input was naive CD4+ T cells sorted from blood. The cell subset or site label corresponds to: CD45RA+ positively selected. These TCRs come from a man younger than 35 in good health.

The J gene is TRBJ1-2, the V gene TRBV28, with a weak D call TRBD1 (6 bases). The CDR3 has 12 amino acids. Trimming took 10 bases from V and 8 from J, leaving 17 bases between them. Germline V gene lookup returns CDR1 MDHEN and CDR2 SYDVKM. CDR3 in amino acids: CATRTVGAGYTF. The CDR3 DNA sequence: TGTGCCACCAGGACAGTCGGAGCGGGCTACACCTTC.

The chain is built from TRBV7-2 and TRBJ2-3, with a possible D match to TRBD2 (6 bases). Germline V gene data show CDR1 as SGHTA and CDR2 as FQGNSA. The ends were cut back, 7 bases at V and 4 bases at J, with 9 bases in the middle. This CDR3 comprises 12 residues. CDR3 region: CASTPGADTQYF. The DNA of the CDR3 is TGTGCCAGCACCCCGGGGGCAGATACGCAGTATTTT. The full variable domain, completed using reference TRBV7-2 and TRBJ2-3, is GAGVSQSPSNKVTEKGKDVELRCDPISGHTALYWYRQSLGQGLEFLIYFQGNSAPDKSGLPSDRFSAERTGGSVSTLTIQRTQQEDSAVYLCASTPGADTQYFGPGTRLTVL.

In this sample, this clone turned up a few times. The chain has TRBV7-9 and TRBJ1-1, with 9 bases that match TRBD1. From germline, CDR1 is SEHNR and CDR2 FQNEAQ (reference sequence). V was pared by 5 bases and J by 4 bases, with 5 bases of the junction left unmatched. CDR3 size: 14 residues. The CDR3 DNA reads TGTGCCAGCAGCCAAGGACAGGGGACCACTGAAGCTTTCTTT. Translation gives CASSQGQGTTEAFF.

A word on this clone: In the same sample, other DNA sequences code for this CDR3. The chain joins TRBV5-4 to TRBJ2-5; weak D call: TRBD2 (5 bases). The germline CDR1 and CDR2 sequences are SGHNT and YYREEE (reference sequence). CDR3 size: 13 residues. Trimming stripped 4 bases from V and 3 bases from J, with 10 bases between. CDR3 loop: CASSPPGEETQYF. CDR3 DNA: TGTGCCAGCAGCCCCCCCGGGGAAGAGACCCAGTACTTC.

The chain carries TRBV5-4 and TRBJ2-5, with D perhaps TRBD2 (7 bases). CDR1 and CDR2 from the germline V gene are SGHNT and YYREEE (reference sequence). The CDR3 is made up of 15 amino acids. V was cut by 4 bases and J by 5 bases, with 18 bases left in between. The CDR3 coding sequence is TGTGCCAGCAGCCCTTCTAGCGAGGGGGGGGAGACCCAGTACTTC. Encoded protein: CASSPSSEGGETQYF.